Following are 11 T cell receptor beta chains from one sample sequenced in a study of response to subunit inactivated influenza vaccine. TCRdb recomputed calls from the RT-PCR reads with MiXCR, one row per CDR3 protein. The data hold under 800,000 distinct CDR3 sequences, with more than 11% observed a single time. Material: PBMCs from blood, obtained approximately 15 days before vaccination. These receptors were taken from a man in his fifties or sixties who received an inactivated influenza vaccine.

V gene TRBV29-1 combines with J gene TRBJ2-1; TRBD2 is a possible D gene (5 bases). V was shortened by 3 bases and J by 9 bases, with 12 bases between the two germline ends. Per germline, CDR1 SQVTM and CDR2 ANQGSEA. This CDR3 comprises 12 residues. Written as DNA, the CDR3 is TGCAGCGTTGATGGCCTAGCTCGTGAGCAGTTCTTC. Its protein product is CSVDGLAREQFF.

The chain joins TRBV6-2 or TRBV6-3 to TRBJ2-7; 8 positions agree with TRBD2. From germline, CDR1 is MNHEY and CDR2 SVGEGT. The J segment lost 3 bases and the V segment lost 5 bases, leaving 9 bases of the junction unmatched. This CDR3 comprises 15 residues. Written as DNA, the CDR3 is TGTGCCAGCAGTGGAACCGGGACTAGAATCTACGAGCAGTACTTC. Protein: CASSGTGTRIYEQYF.

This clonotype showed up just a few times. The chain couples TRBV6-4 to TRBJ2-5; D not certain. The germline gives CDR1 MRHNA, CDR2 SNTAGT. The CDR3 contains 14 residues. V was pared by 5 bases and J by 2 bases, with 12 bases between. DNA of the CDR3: TGTGCCAGCAGTCTATTCTCAGGTCAAGAGACCCAGTACTTC. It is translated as CASSLFSGQETQYF.

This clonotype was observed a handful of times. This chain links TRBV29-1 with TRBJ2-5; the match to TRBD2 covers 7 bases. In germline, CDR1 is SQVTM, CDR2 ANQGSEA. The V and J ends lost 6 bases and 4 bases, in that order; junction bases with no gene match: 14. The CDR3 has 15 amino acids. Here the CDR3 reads CSVTSVFASGETQYF. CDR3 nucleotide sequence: TGCAGCGTGACCTCGGTGTTTGCTAGCGGAGAGACCCAGTACTTC. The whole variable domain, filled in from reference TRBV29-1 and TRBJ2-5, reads SAVISQKPSRDICQRGTSLTIQCQVDSQVTMMFWYRQQPGQSLTLIATANQGSEATYESGFVIDKFPISRPNLTFSTLTVSNMSPEDSSIYLCSVTSVFASGETQYFGPGTRLLVL.

CDR3 region: CASSQGRNNQPQHF. The CDR3 nucleotides read TGTGCCAGCAGCCAAGGACGCAACAATCAGCCCCAGCATTTT. This rearrangement joins TRBV7-2 to TRBJ1-5; D call uncertain. CDR1 and CDR2 (germline): SGHTA, FQGNSA. Trimming left V 5 bases short and J 3 bases short, with 11 bases between. This CDR3 is built from 14 residues.

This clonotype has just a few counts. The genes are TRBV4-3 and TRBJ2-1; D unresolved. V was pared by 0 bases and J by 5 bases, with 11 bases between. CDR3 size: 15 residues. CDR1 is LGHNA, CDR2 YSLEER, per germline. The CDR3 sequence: CASSQDPQDDNEQFF. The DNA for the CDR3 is TGCGCCAGCAGCCAAGATCCCCAGGACGACAATGAGCAGTTCTTC.

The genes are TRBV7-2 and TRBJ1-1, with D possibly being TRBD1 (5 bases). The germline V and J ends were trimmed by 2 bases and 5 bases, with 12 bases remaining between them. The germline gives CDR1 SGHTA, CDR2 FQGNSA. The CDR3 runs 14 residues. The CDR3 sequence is CASSLSGPQTEAFF. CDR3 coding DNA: TGTGCCAGCAGCTTATCGGGGCCGCAGACTGAAGCTTTCTTT.

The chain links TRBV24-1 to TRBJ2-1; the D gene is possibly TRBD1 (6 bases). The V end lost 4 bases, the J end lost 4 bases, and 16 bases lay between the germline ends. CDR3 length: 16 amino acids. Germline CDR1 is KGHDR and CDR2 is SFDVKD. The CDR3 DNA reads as TGTGCCACCAGTGACTACGGGACATCTACATACAATGAGCAGTTCTTC. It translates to CATSDYGTSTYNEQFF.

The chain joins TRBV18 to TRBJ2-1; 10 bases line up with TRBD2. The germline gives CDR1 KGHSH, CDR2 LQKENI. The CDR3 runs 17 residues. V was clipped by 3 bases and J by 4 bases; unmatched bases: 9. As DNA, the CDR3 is TGTGCCAGCTCACCCACCGGAGGAGCGGGAGGGTACAATGAGCAGTTCTTC. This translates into CASSPTGGAGGYNEQFF.

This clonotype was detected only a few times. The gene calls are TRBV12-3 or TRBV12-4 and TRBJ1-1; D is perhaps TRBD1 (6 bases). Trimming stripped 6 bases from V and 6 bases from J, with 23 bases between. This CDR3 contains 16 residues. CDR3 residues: CASRISTGGYHAEAFF. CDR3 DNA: TGTGCCAGCAGGATATCGACAGGAGGGTATCACGCTGAAGCTTTCTTT.

The CDR3 loop reads CASSLEEHEQFF. The CDR3 bases are TGTGCCAGCAGTTTGGAGGAACATGAGCAGTTCTTC. J is TRBJ2-1 and V is TRBV12-3 or TRBV12-4, with D possibly being TRBD2 (5 bases). The length of the CDR3 is 12 residues. V lost 3 bases to trimming and J lost 8 bases, with 8 bases between them.